This record looks at one T cell receptor (beta chain) sequence and its context. This sample stems from a study of spatial heterogeneity in lung cancer. Study as a whole: Each unique TCR and UMI combination was seen more than ten times on average in raw reads.

Individually, TCR cDNA molecules were each labelled with a unique molecular identifier. TCRdb passed the 5' RACE reads through MiXCR, listing each CDR3 protein once. There are around 48,000 distinct CDR3 sequences in the sample; less than 5.5% occur only once, and approximately 10% lies in the top ten. Specified time point: sample taken at primary tumor resection. The donors, around 71 patients with untreated early-stage non-small cell lung cancer, provided the samples. Sequencing of whole RNA from tumor, nontumor lung or frozen PBMC involved no sorting. Germline CDR1 MNHEY, CDR2 SVGAGI. This CDR3 spans 13 amino acids. V gave up 7 bases and J gave up 11 bases, with 20 bases separating them.

The receptor was isolated from a male donor with early-stage non-small cell lung cancer. This sequence joins TRBV6-5 and TRBJ1-1, with D possibly matching TRBD1 (6 bases). The sequencing used PBMCs, collected at surgery. This CDR3 is CASTPAQATGAFF. The CDR3 DNA reads TGTGCCAGCACCCCGGCTCAAGCCACAGGGGCTTTCTTT.